Sequencing of this T cell receptor beta chain was carried out in a study of T cells in tuberculosis. Libraries were prepared by immunoSEQ multiplex PCR; TCRdb keeps only in-frame clonotypes and omits some of them. The profile shows under 50,000 clones, about 95% of them singletons. Trimming at V came to 5 bases and at J to 8 bases, leaving 12 bases not matched to a gene. There are 16 residues in the CDR3. Germline V gene data show CDR1 as KGHSH and CDR2 as LQKENI. The J gene is TRBJ1-4, the V gene TRBV18, with TRBD1 matching 9 bases. The receptor comes from a donor under 30 with latent tuberculosis or without tuberculosis infection. The sample comprised PBMCs. CDR3 in amino acids: CASSAVSGTGNEKLFF. As DNA, the CDR3 is TGTGCCAGCTCAGCCGTGTCCGGGACAGGGAACGAAAAACTGTTTTTT. The full variable domain, completed using reference TRBV18 and TRBJ1-4, is NAGVMQNPRHLVRRRGQEARLRCSPMKGHSHVYWYRQLPEEGLKFMVYLQKENIIDESGMPKERFSAEFPKEGPSILRIQQVVRGDSAAYFCASSAVSGTGNEKLFFGSGTQLSVL.